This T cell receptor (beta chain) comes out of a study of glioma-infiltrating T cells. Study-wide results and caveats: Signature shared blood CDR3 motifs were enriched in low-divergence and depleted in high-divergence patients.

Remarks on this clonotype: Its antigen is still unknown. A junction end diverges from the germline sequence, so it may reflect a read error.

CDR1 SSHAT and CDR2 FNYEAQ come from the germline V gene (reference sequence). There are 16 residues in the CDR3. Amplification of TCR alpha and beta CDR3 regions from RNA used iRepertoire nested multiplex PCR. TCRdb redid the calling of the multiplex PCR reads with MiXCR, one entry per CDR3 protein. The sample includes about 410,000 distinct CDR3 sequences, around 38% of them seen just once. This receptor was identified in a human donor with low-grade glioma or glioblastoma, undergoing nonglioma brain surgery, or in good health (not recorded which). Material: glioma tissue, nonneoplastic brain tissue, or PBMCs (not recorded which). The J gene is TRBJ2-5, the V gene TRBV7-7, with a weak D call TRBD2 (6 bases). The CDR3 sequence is CASSSGEPLYQETQYF. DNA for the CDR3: TGTGCTAGCAGCTCGGGAGAACCCCTTTACCAAGAGACCCAGTACTTC.